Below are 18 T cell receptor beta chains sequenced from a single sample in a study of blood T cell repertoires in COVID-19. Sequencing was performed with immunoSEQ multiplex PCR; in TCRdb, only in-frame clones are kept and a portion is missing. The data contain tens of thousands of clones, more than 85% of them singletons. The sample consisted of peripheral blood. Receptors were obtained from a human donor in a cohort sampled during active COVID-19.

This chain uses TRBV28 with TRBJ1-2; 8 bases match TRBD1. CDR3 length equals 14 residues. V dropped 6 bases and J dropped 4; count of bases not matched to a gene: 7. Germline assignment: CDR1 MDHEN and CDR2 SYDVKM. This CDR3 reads CASSQDRDLYGYTF. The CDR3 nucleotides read TGTGCCAGCAGCCAGGACAGGGACCTCTATGGCTACACCTTC.

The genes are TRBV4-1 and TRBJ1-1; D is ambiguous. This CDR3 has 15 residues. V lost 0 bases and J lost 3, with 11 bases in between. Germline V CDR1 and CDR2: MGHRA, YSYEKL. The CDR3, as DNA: TGCGCCAGCAGCCAAGAAGACTACGGGGACACTGAAGCTTTCTTT. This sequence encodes CASSQEDYGDTEAFF.

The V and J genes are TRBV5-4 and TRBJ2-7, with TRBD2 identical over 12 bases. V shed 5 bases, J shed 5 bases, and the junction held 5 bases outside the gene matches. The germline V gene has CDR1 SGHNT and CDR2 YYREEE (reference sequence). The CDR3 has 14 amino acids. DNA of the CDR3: TGTGCCAGCAGTCTAGCGGGAGGGCCCAACGAGCAGTACTTC. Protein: CASSLAGGPNEQYF.

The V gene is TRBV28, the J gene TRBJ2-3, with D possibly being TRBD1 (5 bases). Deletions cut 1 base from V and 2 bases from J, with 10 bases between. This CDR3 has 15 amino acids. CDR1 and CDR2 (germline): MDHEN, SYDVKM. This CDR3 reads CASSLLSRATDTQYF. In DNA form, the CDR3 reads TGTGCCAGCAGTTTATTGAGCAGGGCCACAGATACGCAGTATTTT.

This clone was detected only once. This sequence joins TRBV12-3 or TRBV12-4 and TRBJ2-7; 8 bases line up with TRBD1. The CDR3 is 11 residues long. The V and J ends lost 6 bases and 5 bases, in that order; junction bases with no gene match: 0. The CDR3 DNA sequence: TGTGCCAGCAGGACAGGGGACGAGCAGTACTTC. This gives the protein CASRTGDEQYF.

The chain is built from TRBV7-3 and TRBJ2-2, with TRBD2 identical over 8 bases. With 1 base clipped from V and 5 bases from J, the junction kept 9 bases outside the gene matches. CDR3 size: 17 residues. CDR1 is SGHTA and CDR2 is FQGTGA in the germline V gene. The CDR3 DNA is TGTGCCAGCAGCTTAATCCCGGGAGGGGCGCCGACCGGGGAGCTGTTTTTT. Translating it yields CASSLIPGGAPTGELFF.

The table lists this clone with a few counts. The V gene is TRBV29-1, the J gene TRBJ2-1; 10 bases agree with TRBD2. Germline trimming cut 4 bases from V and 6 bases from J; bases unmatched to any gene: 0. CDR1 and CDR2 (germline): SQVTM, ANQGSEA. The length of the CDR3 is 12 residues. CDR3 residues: CSVGTSGNEQFF. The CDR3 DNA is TGCAGCGTTGGGACTAGCGGCAATGAGCAGTTCTTC.

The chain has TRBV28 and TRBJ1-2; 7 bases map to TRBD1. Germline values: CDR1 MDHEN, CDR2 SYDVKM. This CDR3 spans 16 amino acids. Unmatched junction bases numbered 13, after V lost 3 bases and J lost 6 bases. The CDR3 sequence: CASSFPPMDRLDGYTF. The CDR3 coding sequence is TGTGCCAGCAGTTTTCCCCCCATGGACAGGCTTGATGGCTACACCTTC.

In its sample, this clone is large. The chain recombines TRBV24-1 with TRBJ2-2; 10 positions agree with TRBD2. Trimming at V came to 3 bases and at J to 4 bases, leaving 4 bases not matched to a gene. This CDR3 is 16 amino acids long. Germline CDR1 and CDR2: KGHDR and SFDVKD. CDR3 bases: TGTGCCACCAGTGATGGGCCTAGCGGGAGCACCGGGGAGCTGTTTTTT. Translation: CATSDGPSGSTGELFF.

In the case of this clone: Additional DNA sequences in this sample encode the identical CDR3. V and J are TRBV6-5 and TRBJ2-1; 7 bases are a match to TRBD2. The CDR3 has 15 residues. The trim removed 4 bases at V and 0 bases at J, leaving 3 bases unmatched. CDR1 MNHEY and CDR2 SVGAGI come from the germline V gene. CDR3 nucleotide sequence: TGTGCCAGCAGTTTAGGGAGGGGCTCCTACAATGAGCAGTTCTTC. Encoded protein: CASSLGRGSYNEQFF.

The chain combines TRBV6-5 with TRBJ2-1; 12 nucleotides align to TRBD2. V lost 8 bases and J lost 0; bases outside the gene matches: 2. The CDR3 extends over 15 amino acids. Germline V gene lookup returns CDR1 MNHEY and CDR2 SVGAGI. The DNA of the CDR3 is TGTGCCAGCGCTAGCGGGAGGGGCTCCTACAATGAGCAGTTCTTC. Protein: CASASGRGSYNEQFF.

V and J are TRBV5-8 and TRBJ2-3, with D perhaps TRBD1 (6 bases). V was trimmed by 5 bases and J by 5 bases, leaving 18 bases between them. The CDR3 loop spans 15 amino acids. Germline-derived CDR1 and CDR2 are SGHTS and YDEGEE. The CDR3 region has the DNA TGTGCCAGCAGGTTAATCCGCGGACAGCAAGATACGCAGTATTTT. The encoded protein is CASRLIRGQQDTQYF.

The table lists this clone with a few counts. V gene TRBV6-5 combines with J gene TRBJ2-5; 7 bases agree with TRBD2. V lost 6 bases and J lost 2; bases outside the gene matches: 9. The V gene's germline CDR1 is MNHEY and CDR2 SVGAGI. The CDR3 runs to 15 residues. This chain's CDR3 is CASRRSSGAQETQYF. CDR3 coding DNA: TGTGCCAGCAGGAGATCTAGCGGAGCTCAAGAGACCCAGTACTTC.

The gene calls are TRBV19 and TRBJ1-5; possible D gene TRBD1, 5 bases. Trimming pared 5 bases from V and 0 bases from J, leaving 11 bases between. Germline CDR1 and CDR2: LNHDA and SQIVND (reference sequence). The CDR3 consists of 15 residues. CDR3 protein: CASSEMGGSNQPQHF. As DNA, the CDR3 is TGTGCCAGTAGTGAAATGGGGGGTAGCAATCAGCCCCAGCATTTT.

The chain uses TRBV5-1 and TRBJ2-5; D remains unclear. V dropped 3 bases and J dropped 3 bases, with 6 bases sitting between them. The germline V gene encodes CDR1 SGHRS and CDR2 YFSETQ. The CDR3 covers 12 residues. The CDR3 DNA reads TGCGCCAGCAGCTCGACTGAAGAGACCCAGTACTTC. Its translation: CASSSTEETQYF.

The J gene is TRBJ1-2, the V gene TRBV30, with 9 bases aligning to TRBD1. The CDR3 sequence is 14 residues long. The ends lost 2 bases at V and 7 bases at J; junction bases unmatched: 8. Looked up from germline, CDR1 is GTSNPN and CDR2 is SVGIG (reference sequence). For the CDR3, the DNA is TGTGCCTGGAGTCGTGAACAGGGGGCGGCTGGCTACACCTTC. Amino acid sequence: CAWSREQGAAGYTF. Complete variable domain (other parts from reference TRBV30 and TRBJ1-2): SQTIHQWPATLVQPVGSPLSLECTVEGTSNPNLYWYRQAAGRGLQLLFYSVGIGQISSEVPQNLSASRPQDRQFILSSKKLLLSDSGFYLCAWSREQGAAGYTFGSGTRLTVV.

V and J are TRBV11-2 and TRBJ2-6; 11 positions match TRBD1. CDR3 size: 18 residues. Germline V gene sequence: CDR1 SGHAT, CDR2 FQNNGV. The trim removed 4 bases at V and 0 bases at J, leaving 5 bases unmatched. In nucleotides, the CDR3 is TGTGCCAGCAGCTCCCCGGACAGGGGGCCCTCTGGGGCCAACGTCCTGACTTTC. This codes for CASSSPDRGPSGANVLTF.

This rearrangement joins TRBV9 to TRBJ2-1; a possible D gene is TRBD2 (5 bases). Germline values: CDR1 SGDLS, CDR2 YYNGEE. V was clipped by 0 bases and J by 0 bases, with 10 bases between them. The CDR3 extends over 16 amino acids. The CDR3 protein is CASSVGSASSYNEQFF. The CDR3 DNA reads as TGTGCCAGCAGCGTAGGTAGCGCAAGCTCCTACAATGAGCAGTTCTTC.